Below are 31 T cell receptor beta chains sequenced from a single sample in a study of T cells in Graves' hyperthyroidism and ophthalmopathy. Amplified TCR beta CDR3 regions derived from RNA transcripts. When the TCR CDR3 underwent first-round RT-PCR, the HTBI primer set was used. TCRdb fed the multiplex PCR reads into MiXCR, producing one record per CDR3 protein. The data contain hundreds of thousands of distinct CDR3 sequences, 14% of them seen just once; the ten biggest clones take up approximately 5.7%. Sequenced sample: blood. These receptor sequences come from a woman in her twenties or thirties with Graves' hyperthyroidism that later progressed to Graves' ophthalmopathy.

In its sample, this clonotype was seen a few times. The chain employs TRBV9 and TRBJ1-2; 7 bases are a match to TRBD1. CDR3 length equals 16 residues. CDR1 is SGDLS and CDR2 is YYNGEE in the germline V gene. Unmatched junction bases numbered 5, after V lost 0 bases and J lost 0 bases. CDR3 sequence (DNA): TGTGCCAGCAGCGTAGGGGACAGCGGGACTAACTATGGCTACACCTTC. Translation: CASSVGDSGTNYGYTF.

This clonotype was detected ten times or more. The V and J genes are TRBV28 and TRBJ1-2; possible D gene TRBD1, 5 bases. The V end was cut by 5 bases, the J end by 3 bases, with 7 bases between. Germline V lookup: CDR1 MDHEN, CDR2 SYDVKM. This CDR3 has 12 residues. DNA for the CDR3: TGTGCCAGCAGTCAACAGGACTATGGCTACACCTTC. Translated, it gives CASSQQDYGYTF.

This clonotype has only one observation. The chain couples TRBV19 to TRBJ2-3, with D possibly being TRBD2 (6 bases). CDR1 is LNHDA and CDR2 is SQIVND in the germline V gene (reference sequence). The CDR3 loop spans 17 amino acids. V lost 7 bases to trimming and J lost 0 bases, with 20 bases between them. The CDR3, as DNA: TGTGCCAGTAAAGTGTCTAGCGCGAGAAGTAGCACAGATACGCAGTATTTT. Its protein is CASKVSSARSSTDTQYF.

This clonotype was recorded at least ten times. The CDR3 sequence: CASTLAAYNEQFF. Written as DNA, the CDR3 is TGTGCCAGCACACTAGCTGCATACAATGAGCAGTTCTTC. The chain carries TRBV6-1 and TRBJ2-1; a weak D match, TRBD2 (6 bases). This CDR3 contains 13 residues. Germline V gene sequence: CDR1 MNHNS, CDR2 SASEGT. The V end lost 7 bases, the J end lost 4 bases, and 11 bases lay between the germline ends.

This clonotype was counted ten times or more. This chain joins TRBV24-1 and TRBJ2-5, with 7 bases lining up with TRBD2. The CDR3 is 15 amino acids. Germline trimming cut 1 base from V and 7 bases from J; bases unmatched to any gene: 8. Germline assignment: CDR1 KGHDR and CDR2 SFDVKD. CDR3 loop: CATSDLTGGGATQYF. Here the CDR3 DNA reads TGTGCCACCAGTGATTTAACGGGAGGAGGCGCGACCCAGTACTTC.

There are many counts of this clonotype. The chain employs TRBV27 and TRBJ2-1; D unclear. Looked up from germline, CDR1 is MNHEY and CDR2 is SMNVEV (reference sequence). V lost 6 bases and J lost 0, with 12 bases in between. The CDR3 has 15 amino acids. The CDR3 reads CASRGGKSSYNEQFF. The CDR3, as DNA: TGTGCCAGCAGGGGTGGGAAGAGCTCCTACAATGAGCAGTTCTTC.

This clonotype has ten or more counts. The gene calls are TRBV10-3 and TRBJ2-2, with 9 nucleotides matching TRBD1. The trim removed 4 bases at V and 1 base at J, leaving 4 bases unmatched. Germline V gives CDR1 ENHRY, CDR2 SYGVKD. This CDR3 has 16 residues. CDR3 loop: CAISADRGQNTGELFF. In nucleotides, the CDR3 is TGTGCCATCAGTGCGGACAGGGGACAGAACACCGGGGAGCTGTTTTTT.

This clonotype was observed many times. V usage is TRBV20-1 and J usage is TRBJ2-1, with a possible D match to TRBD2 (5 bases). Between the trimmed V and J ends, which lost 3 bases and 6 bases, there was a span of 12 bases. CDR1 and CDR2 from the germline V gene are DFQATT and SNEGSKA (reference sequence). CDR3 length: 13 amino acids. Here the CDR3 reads CSARGDKGNEQFF. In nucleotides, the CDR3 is TGCAGTGCTAGGGGAGATAAGGGCAATGAGCAGTTCTTC.

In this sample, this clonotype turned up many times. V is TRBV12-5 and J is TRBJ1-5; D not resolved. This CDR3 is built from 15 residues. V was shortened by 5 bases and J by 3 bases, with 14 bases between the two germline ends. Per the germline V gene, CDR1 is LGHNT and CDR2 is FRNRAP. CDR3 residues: CASGLYREYNQPQHF. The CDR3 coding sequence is TGTGCTAGTGGTCTTTACCGGGAATACAATCAGCCCCAGCATTTT.

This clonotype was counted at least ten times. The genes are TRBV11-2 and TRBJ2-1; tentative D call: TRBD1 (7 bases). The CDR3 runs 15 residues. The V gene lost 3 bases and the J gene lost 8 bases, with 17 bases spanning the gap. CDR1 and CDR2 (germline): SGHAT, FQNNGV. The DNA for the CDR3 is TGTGCCAGCAGCTTGGTGAGGGCCAGGGGGGATGAGCAGTTCTTC. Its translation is CASSLVRARGDEQFF.

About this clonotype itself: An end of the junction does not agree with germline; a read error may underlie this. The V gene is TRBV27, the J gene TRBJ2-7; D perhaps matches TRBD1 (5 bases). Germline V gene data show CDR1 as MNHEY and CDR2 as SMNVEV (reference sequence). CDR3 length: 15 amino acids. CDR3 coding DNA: TGTGCCAGCAGTTTTTCTCAGGGTAGATGGCACGAGCGGTACTTC. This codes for CASSFSQGRWHERYF.

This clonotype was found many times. The DNA for the CDR3 is TGTGCCAGCAGTCCCCAGAACGAGTCACCCCTCCACTTT. Translation gives CASSPQNESPLHF. The chain combines TRBV12-3 or TRBV12-4 with TRBJ1-6; D ambiguous. The CDR3 runs to 13 residues. V lost 5 bases, J lost 10 bases, and 12 bases lay in between.

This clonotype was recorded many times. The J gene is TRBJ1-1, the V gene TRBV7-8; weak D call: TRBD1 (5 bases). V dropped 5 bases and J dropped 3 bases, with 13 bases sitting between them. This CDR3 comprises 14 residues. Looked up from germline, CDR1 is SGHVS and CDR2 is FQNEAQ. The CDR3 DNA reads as TGTGCCAGCAGCCCGCAACAGGAGTACACTGAAGCTTTCTTT. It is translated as CASSPQQEYTEAFF.

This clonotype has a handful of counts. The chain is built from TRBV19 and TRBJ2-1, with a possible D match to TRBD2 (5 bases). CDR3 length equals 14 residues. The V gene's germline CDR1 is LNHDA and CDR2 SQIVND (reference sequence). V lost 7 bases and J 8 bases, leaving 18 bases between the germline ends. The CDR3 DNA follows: TGTGCCAGTAAACGACTGGAGAGCGGCTATGAGCAGTTCTTC. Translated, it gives CASKRLESGYEQFF.

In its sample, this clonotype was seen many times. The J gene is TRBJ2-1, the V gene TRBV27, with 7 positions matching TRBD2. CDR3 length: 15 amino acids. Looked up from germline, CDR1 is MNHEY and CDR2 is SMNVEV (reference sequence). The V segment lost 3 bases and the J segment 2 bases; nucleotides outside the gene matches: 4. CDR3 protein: CASSFRAGAYNEQFF. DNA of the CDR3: TGTGCCAGCAGTTTCAGGGCGGGAGCCTACAATGAGCAGTTCTTC.

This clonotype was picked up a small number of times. This chain's CDR3 is CASSSGQGVLQPQHF. Here the CDR3 DNA reads TGTGCCAGCAGCTCGGGACAGGGCGTTCTTCAGCCCCAGCATTTT. The chain couples TRBV5-6 to TRBJ1-5; TRBD1 agrees at 9 bases. Unmatched junction bases numbered 7, after V lost 3 bases and J lost 6 bases. This CDR3 contains 15 residues. Looked up from germline, CDR1 is SGHDT and CDR2 is YYEEEE.

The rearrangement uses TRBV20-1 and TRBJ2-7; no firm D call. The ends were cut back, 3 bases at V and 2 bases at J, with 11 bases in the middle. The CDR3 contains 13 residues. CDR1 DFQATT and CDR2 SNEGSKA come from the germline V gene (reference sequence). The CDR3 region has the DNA TGCAGTGCTAGGGAAAGTACCCCCTACGAGCAGTACTTC. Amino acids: CSARESTPYEQYF.

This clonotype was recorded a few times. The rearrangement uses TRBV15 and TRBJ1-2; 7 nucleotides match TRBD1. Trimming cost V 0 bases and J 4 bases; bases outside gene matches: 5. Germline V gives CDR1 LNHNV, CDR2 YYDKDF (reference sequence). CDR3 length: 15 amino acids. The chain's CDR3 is CATSREQGPAYGYTF. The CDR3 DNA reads TGTGCCACCAGCAGAGAACAGGGGCCGGCCTATGGCTACACCTTC.

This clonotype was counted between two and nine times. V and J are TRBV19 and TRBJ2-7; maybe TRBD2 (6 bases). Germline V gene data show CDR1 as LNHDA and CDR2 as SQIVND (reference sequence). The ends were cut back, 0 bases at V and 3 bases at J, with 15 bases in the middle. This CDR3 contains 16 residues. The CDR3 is CASSIEGLAPIYEQYF. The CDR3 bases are TGTGCCAGTAGTATAGAAGGCCTAGCGCCAATCTACGAGCAGTACTTC.

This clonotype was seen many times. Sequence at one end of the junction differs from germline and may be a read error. The chain's CDR3 is CASSLYEQYF. The CDR3 region has the DNA TGTGCCAGCAGTCTCTACGAGCAGTACTTC. This chain uses TRBV5-1 with TRBJ2-7; D unclear. The CDR3 sequence is 10 residues long. The V gene's germline CDR1 is SGHRS and CDR2 YFSETQ.

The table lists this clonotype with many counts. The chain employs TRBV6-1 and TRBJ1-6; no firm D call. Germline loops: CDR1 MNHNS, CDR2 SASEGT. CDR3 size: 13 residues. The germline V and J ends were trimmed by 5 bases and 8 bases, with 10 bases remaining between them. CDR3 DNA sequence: TGTGCCAGCAGTTCGGCCGGGGATTCACCCCTCCACTTT. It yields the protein CASSSAGDSPLHF.

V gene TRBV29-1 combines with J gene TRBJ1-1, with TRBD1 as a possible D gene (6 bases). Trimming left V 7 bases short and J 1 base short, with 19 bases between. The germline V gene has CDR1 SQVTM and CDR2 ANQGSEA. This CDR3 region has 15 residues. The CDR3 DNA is TGCAGCGGTGACGACTGGACAGACCCGAACACTGAAGCTTTCTTT. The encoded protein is CSGDDWTDPNTEAFF.

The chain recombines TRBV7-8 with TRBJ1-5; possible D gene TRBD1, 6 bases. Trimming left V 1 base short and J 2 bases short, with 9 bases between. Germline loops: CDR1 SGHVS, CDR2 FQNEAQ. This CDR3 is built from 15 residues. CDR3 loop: CASSLGRGGNQPQHF. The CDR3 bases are TGTGCCAGCAGCTTAGGCAGGGGAGGCAATCAGCCCCAGCATTTT.

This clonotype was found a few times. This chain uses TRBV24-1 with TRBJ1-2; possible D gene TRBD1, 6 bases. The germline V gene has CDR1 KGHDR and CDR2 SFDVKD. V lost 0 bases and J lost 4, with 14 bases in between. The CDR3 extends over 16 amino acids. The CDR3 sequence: CATSDLSRGRGYGYTF. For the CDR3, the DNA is TGTGCCACCAGTGATTTGTCCCGGGGGCGCGGCTATGGCTACACCTTC.

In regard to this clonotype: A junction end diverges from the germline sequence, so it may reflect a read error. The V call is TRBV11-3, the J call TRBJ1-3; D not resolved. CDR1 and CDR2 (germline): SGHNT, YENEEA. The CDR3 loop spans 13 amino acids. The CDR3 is CANSQLSGNTIYF. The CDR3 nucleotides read TGTGCCAACAGCCAACTCTCTGGAAACACCATATATTTT.

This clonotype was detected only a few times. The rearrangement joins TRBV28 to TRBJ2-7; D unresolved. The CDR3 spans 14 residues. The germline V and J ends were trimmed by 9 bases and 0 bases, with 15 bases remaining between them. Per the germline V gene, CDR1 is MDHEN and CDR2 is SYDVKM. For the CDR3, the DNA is TGTGCCAGTAAGAGGCCGATGAGCTCCTACGAGCAGTACTTC. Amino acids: CASKRPMSSYEQYF.

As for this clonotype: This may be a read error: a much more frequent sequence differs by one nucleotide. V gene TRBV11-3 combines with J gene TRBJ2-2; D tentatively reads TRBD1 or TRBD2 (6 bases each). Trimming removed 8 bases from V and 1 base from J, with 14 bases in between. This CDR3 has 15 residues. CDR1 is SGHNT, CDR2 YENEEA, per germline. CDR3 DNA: TGTGCCAGCGGCCAGGAGGGGGGGAACACCGGGGAGCTGTTTTTT. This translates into CASGQEGGNTGELFF.

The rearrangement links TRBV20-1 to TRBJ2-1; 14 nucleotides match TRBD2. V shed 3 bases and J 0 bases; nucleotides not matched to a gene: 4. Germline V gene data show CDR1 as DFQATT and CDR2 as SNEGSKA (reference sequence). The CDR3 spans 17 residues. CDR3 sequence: CSASGTSGSFSYNEQFF. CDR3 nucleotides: TGCAGTGCTAGCGGGACTAGCGGGAGTTTCTCCTACAATGAGCAGTTCTTC.

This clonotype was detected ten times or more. The chain's CDR3 is CSVGLAGARTEQFF. CDR3 DNA: TGCAGCGTCGGACTAGCGGGAGCTAGAACGGAGCAGTTCTTC. The chain has TRBV29-1 and TRBJ2-1, with 13 bases matching TRBD2. V lost 6 bases and J lost 10; bases outside the gene matches: 9. Germline CDR1 reads SQVTM; CDR2 reads ANQGSEA. The CDR3 is 14 residues long.

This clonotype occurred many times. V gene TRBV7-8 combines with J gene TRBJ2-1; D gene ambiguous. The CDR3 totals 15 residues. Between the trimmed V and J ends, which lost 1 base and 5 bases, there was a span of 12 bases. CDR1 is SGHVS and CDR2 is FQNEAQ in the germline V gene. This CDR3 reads CASSLDRVGNNEQFF. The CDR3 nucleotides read TGTGCCAGCAGCTTAGACCGGGTTGGGAACAATGAGCAGTTCTTC.

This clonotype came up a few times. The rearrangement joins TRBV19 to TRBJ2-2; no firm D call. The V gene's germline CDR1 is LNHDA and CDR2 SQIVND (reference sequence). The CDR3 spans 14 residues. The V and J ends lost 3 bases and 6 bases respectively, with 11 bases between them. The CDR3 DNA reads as TGTGCCAGTAGTATGGAAGGCCGTCCCGGGGAGCTGTTTTTT. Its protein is CASSMEGRPGELFF. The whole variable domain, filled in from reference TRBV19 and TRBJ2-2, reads DGGITQSPKYLFRKEGQNVTLSCEQNLNHDAMYWYRQDPGQGLRLIYYSQIVNDFQKGDIAEGYSVSREKKESFPLTVTSAQKNPTAFYLCASSMEGRPGELFFGEGSRLTVL.